This section outlines one T cell receptor (beta chain) sequence together with its context. These data belong to a study of PD-L1 blockade in urothelial cancer. Method: immunoSEQ multiplex PCR; TCRdb's copy keeps in-frame clones and lacks some. Seen here are roughly 130,000 clones, roughly 83% observed once, and the top ten hold 3% to 4%. The time point is: pretreatment peripheral blood. CDR3 length: 15 amino acids. V was shortened by 0 bases and J by 6 bases, with 12 bases between the two germline ends. Germline lookup yields CDR1 MNHNY and CDR2 SVGAGI (reference sequence). The sample here was PBMCs, taken around atezolizumab (anti-PD-L1) treatment. The clonotype originates from a man aged 50 to 59 with urothelial cancer. This chain connects TRBV6-6 to TRBJ2-1; D call uncertain. The CDR3 DNA reads as TGTGCCAGCAGTTACTCCTCACACCCCTCCAATGAGCAGTTCTTC. This gives the protein CASSYSSHPSNEQFF.